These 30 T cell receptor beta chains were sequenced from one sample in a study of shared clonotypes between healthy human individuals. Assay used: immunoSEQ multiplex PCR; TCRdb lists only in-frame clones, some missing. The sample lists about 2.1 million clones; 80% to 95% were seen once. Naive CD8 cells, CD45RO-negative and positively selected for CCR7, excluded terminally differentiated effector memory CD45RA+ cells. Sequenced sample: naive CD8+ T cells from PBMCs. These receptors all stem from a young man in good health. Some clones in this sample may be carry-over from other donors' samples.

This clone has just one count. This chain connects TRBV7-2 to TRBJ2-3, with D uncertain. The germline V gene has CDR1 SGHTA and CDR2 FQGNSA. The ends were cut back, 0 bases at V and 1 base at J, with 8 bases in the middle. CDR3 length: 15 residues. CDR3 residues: CASSLASRRTDTQYF. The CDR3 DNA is TGTGCCAGCAGCTTAGCTTCCCGGCGCACAGATACGCAGTATTTT.

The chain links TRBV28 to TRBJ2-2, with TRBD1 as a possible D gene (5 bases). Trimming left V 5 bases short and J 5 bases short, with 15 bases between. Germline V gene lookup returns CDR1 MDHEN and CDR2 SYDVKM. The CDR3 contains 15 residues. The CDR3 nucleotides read TGTGCCAGCAGTCCCGACCGAAGGGGAACCGGGGAGCTGTTTTTT. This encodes CASSPDRRGTGELFF.

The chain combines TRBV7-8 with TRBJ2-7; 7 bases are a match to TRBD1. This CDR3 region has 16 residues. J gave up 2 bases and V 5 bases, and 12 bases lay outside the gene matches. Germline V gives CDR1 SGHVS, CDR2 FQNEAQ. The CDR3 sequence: CASSPLRADRTYEQYF. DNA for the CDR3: TGTGCCAGCAGCCCACTTAGAGCGGACAGGACCTACGAGCAGTACTTC.

CDR3 region: CASSSRRLSYEQYF. CDR3 nucleotides: TGTGCCAGCAGCTCTCGCCGGTTATCCTACGAGCAGTACTTC. This sequence joins TRBV5-8 and TRBJ2-7, with D uncertain. CDR3 size: 14 residues. Germline values: CDR1 SGHTS, CDR2 YDEGEE. Trimming took 3 bases from V and 1 from J, leaving 11 bases between them.

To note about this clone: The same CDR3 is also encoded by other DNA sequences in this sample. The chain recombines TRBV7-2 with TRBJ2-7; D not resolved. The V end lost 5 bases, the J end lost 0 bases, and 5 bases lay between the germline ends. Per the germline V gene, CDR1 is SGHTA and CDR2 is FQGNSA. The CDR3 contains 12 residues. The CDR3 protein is CASSPTSYEQYF. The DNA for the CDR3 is TGTGCCAGCAGCCCCACCTCCTACGAGCAGTACTTC.

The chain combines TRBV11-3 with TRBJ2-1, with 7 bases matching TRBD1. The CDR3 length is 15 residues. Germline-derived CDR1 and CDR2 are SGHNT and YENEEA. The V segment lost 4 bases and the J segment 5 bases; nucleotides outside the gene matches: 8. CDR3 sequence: CASSSRDSVDNEQFF. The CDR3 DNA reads TGTGCCAGCAGCTCCCGGGACAGTGTCGACAATGAGCAGTTCTTC.

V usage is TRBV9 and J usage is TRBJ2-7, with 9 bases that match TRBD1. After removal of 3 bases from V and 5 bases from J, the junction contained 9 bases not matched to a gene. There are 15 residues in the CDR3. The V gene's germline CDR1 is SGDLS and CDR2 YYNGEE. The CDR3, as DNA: TGTGCCAGCAGCGGAGCCTCACAGGGGGCGGACGAGCAGTACTTC. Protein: CASSGASQGADEQYF. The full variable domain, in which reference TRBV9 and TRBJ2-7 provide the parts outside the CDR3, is DSGVTQTPKHLITATGQRVTLRCSPRSGDLSVYWYQQSLDQGLQFLIQYYNGEERAKGNILERFSAQQFPDLHSELNLSSLELGDSALYFCASSGASQGADEQYFGPGTRLTVT.

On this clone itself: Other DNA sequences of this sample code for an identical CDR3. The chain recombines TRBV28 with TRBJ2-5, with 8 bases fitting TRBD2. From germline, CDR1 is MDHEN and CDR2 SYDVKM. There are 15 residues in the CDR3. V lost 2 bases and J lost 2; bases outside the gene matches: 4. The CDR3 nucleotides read TGTGCCAGCAGTTTACTAGCGGGTCGACAAGAGACCCAGTACTTC. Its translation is CASSLLAGRQETQYF.

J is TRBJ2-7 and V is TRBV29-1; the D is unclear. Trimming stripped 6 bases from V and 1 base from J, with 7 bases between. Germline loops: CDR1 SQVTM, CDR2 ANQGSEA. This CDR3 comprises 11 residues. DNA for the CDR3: TGCAGCGTAGTTCTATCCTACGAGCAGTACTTC. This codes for CSVVLSYEQYF.

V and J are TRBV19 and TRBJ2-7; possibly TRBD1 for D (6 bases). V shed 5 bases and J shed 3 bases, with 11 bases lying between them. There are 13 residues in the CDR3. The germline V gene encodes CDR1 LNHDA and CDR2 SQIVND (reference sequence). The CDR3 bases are TGTGCCAGTAGTGATCGGGACATCTACGAGCAGTACTTC. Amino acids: CASSDRDIYEQYF.

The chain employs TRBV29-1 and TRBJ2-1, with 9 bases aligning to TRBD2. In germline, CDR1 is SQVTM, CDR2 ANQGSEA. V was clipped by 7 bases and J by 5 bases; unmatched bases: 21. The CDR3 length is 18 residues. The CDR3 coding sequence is TGCAGCGGAGGGGGGCGAAGGAGCGGGACTAGCCTCGACAATGAGCAGTTCTTC. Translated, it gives CSGGGRRSGTSLDNEQFF.

The CDR3 loop is CASNPGQAYYGYTF. In DNA, the CDR3 is TGTGCCAGCAATCCTGGACAGGCCTACTATGGCTACACCTTC. V and J are TRBV6-6 and TRBJ1-2; 7 nucleotides align to TRBD1. V dropped 7 bases and J dropped 3; count of bases not matched to a gene: 8. The germline gives CDR1 MNHNY, CDR2 SVGAGI (reference sequence). The CDR3 contains 14 residues.

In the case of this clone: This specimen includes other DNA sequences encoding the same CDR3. The CDR3 loop reads CASSVGGSFYNEQFF. The CDR3 nucleotides read TGTGCCAGCAGCGTAGGCGGGAGTTTTTACAATGAGCAGTTCTTC. The chain has TRBV9 and TRBJ2-1; 7 bases align to TRBD2. V trimming: 0 bases; J trimming: 4 bases; junction bases outside the gene matches: 4. Germline lookup yields CDR1 SGDLS and CDR2 YYNGEE. This CDR3 region has 15 residues.

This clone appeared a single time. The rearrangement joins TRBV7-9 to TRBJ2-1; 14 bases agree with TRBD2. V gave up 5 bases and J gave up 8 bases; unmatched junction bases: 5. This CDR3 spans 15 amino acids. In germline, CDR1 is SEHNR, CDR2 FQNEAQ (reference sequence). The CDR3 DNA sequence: TGTGCCAGCAGCCCGGGACTAGCGGGAGCGGATGAGCAGTTCTTC. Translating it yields CASSPGLAGADEQFF.

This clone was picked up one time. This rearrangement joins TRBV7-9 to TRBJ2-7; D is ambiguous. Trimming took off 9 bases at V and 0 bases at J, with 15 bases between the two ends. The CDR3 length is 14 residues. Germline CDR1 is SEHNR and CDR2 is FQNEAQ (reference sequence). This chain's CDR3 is CASSSRFSSYEQYF. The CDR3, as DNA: TGTGCCAGTTCCTCCCGATTTAGCTCCTACGAGCAGTACTTC.

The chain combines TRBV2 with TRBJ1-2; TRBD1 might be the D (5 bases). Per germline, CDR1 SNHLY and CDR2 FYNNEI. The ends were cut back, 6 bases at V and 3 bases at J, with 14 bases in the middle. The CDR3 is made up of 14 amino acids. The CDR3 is CASRAVGVYYGYTF. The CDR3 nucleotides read TGTGCCAGCAGAGCGGTAGGGGTGTACTATGGCTACACCTTC.

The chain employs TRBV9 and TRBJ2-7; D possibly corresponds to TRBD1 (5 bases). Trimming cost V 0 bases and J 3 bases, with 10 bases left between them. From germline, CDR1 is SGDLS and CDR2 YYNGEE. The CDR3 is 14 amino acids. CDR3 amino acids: CASSVDPGYYEQYF. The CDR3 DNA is TGTGCCAGCAGCGTAGACCCAGGGTACTACGAGCAGTACTTC.

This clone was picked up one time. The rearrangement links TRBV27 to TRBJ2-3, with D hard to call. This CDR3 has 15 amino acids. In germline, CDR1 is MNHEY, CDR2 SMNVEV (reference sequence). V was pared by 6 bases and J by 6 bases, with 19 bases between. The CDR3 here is CASSPLVGVVDTQYF. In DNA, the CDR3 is TGTGCCAGCAGCCCACTCGTGGGTGTGGTGGATACGCAGTATTTT.

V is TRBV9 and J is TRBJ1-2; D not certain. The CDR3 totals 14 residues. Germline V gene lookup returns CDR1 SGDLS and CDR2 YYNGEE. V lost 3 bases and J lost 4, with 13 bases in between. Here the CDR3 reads CASSAAAGGYGYTF. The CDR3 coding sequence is TGTGCCAGCAGCGCTGCCGCAGGTGGCTATGGCTACACCTTC.

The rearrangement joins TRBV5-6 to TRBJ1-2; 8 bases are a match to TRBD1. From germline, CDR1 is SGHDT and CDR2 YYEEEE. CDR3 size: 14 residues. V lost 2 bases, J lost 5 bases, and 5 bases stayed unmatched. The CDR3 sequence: CASSFQGAGYGYTF. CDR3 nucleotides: TGTGCCAGCAGCTTTCAGGGGGCGGGATATGGCTACACCTTC.

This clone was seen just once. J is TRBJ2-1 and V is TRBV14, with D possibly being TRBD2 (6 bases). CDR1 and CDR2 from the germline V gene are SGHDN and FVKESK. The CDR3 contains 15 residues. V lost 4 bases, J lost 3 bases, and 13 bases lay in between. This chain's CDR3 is CASSRTGVGYNEQFF. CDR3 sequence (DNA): TGTGCCAGCAGCCGAACGGGAGTTGGCTACAATGAGCAGTTCTTC.

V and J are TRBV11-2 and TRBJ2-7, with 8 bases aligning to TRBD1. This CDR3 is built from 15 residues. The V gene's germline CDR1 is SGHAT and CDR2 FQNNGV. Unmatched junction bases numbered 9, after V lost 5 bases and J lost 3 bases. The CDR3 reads CASSTGQGGVYEQYF. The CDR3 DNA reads TGTGCCAGCAGCACCGGACAGGGTGGGGTCTACGAGCAGTACTTC.

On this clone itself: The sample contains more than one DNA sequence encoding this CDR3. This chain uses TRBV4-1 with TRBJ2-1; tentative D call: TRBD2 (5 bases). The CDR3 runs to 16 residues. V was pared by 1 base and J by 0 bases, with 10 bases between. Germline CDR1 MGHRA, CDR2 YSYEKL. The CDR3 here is CASSQGLGSSYNEQFF. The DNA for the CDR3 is TGCGCCAGCAGCCAAGGACTGGGGAGCTCCTACAATGAGCAGTTCTTC.

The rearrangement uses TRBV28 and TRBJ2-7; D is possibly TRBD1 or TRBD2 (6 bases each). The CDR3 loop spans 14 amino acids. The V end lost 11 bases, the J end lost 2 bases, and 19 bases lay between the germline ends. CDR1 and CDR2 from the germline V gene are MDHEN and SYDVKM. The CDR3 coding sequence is TGTGCCTCAAGACGTGGGGGGCCGACCTACGAGCAGTACTTC. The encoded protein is CASRRGGPTYEQYF.

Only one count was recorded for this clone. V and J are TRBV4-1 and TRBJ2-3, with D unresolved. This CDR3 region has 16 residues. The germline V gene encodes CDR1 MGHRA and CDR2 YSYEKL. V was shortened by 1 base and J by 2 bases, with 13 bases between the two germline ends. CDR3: CASSQVWPANTDTQYF. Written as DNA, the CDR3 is TGCGCCAGCAGCCAAGTTTGGCCGGCTAACACAGATACGCAGTATTTT.

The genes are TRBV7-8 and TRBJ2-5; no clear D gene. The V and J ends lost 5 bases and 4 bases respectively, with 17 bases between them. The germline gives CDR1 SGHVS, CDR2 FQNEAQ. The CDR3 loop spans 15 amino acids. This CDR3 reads CASSPLNGYGETQYF. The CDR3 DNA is TGTGCCAGCAGCCCCCTTAATGGGTACGGAGAGACCCAGTACTTC.

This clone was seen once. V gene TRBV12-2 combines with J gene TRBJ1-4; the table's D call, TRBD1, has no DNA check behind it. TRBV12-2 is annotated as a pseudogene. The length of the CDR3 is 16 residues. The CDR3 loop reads CASRLGYGTGIEKLFF. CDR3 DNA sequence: TGTGCAAGTCGCTTAGGATACGGGACAGGGATTGAAAAACTGTTTTTT.

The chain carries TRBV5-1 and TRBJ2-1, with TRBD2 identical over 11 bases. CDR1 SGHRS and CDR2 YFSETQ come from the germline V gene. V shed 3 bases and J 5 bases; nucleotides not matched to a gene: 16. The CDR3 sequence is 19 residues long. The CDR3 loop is CASSSPTSGERLFDNEQFF. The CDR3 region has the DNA TGCGCCAGCAGCTCCCCGACTAGCGGGGAGAGGCTTTTCGACAATGAGCAGTTCTTC.

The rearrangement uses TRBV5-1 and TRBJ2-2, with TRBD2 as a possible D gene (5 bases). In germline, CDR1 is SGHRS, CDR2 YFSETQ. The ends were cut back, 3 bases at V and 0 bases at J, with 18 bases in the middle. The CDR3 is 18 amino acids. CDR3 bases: TGCGCCAGCAGCTCCCTACCGACCCGGGGAGCGAACACCGGGGAGCTGTTTTTT. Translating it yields CASSSLPTRGANTGELFF.

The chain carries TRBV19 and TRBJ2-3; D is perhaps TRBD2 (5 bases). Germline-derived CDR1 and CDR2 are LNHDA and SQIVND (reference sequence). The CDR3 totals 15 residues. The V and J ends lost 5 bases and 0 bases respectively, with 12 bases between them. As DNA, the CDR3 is TGTGCCAGTAGTTCGCGGGTATTTAGCACAGATACGCAGTATTTT. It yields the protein CASSSRVFSTDTQYF.